This T cell receptor (beta chain) was sequenced during a study of cytomegalovirus exposure and HLA in healthy donors. PCR amplification relied on 60 Vbeta primers (plus 13 Jbeta primers). Repertoires were generated with immunoSEQ multiplex PCR, while TCRdb's copy carries only in-frame clones and drops some. The sample yields 100,000 to 150,000 clones, about 83% seen once. Germline CDR1 SGHAT, CDR2 FQNNGV. CDR3 length: 13 residues. V was shortened by 0 bases and J by 7 bases, with 9 bases between the two germline ends. The receptor's source is a woman aged 35 to 49 in good health and CMV-seropositive. The chain recombines TRBV11-2 with TRBJ1-1; D ambiguous. The source material was PBMCs. CDR3 loop: CASSLEVRNEAFF. Here the CDR3 DNA reads TGTGCCAGCAGCTTAGAGGTCAGGAATGAAGCTTTCTTT.